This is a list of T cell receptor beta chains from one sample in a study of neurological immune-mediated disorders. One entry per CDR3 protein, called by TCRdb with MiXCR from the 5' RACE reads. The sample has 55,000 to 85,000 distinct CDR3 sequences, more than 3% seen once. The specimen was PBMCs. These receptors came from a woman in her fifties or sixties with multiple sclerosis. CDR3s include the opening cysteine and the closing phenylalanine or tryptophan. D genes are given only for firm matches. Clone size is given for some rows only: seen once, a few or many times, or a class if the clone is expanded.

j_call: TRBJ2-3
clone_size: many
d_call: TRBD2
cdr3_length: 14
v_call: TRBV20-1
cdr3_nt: TGCAGTGCCCAACCGGGACTAGTCCCAGATACGCAGTATTTT
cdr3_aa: CSAQPGLVPDTQYF

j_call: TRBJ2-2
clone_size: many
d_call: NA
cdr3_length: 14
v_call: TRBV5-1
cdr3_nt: TGCGCCAGCAGCTTGGCTGGGGACACCGGGGAGCTGTTTTTT
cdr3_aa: CASSLAGDTGELFF

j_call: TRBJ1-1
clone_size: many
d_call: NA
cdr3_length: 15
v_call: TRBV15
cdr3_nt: TGTGCCACCAGCAGAGATCGGGGACTGAACACTGAAGCTTTCTTT
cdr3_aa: CATSRDRGLNTEAFF

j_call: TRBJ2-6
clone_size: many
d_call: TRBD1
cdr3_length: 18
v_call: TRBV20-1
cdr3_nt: TGCAGTGCGCTAGAAGTAATGGGACAGCGATCTGGGGCCAACGTCCTGACTTTC
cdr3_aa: CSALEVMGQRSGANVLTF

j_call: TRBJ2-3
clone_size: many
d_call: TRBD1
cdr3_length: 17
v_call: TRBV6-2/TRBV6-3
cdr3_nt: TGTGCCAGCAACTACTTAGGGCAGGGGGCGAATTACGATACGCAGTATTTT
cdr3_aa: CASNYLGQGANYDTQYF

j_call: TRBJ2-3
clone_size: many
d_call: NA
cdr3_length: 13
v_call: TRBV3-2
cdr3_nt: TGTGCCAGCAGCCGGGACAGCACAGATACGCAGTATTTT
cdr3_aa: CASSRDSTDTQYF

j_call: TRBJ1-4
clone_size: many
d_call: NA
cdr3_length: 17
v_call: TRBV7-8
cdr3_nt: TGTGCCAGCAGCCATTGGGGCGGAGGGAGCCTTGGCGAAAAACTGTTTTTT
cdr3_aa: CASSHWGGGSLGEKLFF

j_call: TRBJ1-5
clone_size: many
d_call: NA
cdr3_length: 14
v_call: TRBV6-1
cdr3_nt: TGTGCCACCCAGCGTGGGCAGCGCAATCAGCCCCAGCATTTT
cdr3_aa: CATQRGQRNQPQHF

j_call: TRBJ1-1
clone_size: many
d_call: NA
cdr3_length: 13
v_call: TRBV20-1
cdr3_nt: TGCAGTGCTTCTGACAGGATTCACACTGAAGCTTTCTTT
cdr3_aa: CSASDRIHTEAFF

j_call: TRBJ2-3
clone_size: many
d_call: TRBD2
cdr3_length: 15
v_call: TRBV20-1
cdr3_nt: TGCAGTGCTGACCAACTAGCGGGGGAGGGAGATACGCAGTATTTT
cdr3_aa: CSADQLAGEGDTQYF

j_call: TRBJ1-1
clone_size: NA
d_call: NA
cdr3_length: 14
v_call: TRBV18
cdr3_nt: TGTGCCAGCTCACCAAACAGGGCGGGCACTGAAGCTTTCTTT
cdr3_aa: CASSPNRAGTEAFF

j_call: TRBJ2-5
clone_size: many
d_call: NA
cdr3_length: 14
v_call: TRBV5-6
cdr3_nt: TGTGCCAGCAGCCCGGAACTAGTGCGGGAGACCCAGTACTTC
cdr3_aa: CASSPELVRETQYF

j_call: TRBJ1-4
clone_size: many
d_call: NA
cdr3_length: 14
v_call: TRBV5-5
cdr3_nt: TGTGCCAGCAGCTTGCAACAGGGAAGGGAAAAACTGTTTTTT
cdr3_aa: CASSLQQGREKLFF

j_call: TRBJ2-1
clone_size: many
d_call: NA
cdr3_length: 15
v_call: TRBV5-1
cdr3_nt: TGCGCCAGCAGCTTGTGGGGGAGACAAGGCAATGAGCAGTTCTTC
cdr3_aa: CASSLWGRQGNEQFF

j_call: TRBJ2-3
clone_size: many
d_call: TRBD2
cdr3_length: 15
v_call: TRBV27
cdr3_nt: TGTGCCAGCAGTTTCCCCAGCGGGAACGGGTATACGCAGTATTTT
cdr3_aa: CASSFPSGNGYTQYF

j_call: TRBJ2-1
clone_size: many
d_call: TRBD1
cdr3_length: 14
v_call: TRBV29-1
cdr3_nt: TGCAGCGTTGAAGGGACAGGGGTTAGGAATGAGCAGTTCTTC
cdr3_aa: CSVEGTGVRNEQFF

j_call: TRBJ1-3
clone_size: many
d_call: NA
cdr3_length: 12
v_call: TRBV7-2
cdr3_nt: TGTGCCAGCTCCCTGGACGGAAACACCATATATTTT
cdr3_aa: CASSLDGNTIYF

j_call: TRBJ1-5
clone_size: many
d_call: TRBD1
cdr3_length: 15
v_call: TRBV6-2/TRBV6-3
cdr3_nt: TGTGCCAGCAGTTCTCGACAGGGGGCTGATCAGCCCCAGCATTTT
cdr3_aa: CASSSRQGADQPQHF

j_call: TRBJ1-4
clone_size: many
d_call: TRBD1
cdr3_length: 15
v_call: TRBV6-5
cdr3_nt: TGTGCCAGCAGATACAACAGGGGCGGGTCAGAAAAACTGTTTTTT
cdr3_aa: CASRYNRGGSEKLFF

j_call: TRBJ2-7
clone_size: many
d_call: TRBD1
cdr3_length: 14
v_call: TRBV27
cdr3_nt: TGTGCCAGCAGTTTACAGGGGGCCAACTACGAGCAGTACTTC
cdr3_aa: CASSLQGANYEQYF

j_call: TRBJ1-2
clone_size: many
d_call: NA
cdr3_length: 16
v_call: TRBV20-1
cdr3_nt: TGCAGTGCCACACAGATAGACAGATGGGTTATGTATGGCTACACCTTC
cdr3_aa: CSATQIDRWVMYGYTF

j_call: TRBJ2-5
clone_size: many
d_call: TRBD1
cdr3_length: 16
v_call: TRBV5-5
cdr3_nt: TGTGCCAGCAGCCCCTTACCGACAGGGGGGTATGAGACCCAGTACTTC
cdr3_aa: CASSPLPTGGYETQYF

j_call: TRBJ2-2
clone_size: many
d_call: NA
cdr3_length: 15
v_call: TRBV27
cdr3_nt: TGTGCCAGCAGTTTAGCGGGCCGTAACACCGGGGAGCTGTTTTTT
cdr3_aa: CASSLAGRNTGELFF

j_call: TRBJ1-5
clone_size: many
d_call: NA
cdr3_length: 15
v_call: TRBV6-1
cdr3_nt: TGTGCCAGCAGTGAAGCGCGAGGGCGCAATCAGCCCCAGCATTTT
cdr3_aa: CASSEARGRNQPQHF

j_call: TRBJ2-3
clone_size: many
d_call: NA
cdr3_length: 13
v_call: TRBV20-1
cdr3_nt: TGCAGTGCTAGATTCGCGTGGGGAGATACGCAGTATTTT
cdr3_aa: CSARFAWGDTQYF

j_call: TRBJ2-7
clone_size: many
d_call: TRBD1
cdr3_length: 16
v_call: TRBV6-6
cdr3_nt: TGTGCCAGCAGCCGTTCTACCGGGACAGGGGGCGGCGAGCAGTACTTC
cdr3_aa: CASSRSTGTGGGEQYF

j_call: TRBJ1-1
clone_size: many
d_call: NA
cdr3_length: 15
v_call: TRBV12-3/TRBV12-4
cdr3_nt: TGTGCCAGCAGTCCCGGGGCCCGGAGAGTCGCTGAAGCTTTCTTT
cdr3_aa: CASSPGARRVAEAFF

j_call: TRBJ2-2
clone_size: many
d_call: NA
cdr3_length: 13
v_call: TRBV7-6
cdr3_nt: TGTGCCAGCAGCCCGACTAGGGCCGGGGAGCTGTTTTTT
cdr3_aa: CASSPTRAGELFF

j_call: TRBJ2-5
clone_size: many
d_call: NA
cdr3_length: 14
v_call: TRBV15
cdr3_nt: TGTGCCACCAGCAATGGATACTCCCAAGAGACCCAGTACTTC
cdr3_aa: CATSNGYSQETQYF

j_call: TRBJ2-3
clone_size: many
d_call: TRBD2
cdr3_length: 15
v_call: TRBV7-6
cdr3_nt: TGTGCCAGCAGATATAGCGGGGGGGCAGGAGATACGCAGTATTTT
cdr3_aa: CASRYSGGAGDTQYF

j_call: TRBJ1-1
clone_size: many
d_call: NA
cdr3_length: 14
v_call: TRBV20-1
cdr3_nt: TGCAGTGCTAGAGTTCTCGGGCTGGGGACTGAAGCTTTCTTT
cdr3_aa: CSARVLGLGTEAFF

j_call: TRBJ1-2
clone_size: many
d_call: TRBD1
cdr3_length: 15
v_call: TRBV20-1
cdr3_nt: TGCAGTGCTAGTCCTCAGGACAGGGTCGAGTATGGCTACACCTTC
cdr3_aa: CSASPQDRVEYGYTF

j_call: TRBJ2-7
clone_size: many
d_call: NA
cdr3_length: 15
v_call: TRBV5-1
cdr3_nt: TGCGCCAGGAGACGGAGGCGGGGGCTTCCCTACGAGCAGTACTTC
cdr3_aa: CARRRRRGLPYEQYF

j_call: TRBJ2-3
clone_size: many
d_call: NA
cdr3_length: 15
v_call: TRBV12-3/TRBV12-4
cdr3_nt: TGTGCCAGCAGTTTATGGGGGGGGCTGATAGATACGCAGTATTTT
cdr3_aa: CASSLWGGLIDTQYF

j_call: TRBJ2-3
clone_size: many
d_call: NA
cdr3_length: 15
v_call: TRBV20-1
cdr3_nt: TGCAGTGCTAGTGTCCCCTCGAGAAACACAGATACGCAGTATTTT
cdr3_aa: CSASVPSRNTDTQYF

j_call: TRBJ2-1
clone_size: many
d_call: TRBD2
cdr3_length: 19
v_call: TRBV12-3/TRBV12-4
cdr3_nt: TGTGCCAGCAGTTTAGGGCGACTAGCGGATTCTAGCTCCTACAATGAGCAGTTCTTC
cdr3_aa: CASSLGRLADSSSYNEQFF

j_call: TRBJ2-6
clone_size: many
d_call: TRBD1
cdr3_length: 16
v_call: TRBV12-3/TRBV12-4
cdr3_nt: TGTGCCAGCAGAGGGACAGCCGATTCTGGGGCCAACGTCCTGACTTTC
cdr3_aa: CASRGTADSGANVLTF

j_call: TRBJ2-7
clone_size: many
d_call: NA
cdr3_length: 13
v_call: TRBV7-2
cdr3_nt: TGTGCCAGCAGCCTGAATCGGAGGGGCGAGCAGTACTTC
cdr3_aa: CASSLNRRGEQYF

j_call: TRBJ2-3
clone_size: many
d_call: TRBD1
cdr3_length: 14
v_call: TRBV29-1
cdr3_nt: TGCAGCTTAACAGGGGGCGAAAGCACAGATACGCAGTATTTT
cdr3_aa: CSLTGGESTDTQYF

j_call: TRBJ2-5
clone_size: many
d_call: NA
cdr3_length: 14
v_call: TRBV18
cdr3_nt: TGTGCCAGCTCACCTGTGGGTGGTGGTGAGACCCAGTACTTC
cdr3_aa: CASSPVGGGETQYF

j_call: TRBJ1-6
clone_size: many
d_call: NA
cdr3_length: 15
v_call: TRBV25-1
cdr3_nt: TGTGCCAGCAGCCCAATGGGACGGTCAAATTCACCCCTCCACTTT
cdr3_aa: CASSPMGRSNSPLHF

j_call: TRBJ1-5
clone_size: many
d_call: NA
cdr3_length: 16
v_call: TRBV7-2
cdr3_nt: TGTGCCAGCAGCCCGGGACCGCTTTTAAACCCCCAGCCCCAGCATTTT
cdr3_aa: CASSPGPLLNPQPQHF

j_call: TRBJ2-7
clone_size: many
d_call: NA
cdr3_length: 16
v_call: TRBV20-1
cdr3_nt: TGCAGTGCTAGTAAACAGGAAACGTTGGGTTCCTACGAGCAGTACTTC
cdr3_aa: CSASKQETLGSYEQYF

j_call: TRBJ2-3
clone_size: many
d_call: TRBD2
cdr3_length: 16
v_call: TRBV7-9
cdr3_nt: TGTGCCAGCAGTATACTAGCGGACCCTGCCACAGATACGCAGTATTTT
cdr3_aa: CASSILADPATDTQYF